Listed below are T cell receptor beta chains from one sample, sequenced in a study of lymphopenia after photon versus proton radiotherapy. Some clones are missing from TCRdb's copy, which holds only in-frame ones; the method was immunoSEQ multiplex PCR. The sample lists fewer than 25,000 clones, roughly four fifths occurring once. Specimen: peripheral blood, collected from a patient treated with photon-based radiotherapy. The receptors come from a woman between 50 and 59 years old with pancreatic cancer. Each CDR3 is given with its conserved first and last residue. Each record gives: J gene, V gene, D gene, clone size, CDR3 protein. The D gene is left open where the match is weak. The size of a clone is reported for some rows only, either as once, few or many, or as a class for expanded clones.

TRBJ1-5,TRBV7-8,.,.,CASSYSGDQPQHF
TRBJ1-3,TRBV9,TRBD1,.,CASSGEHRGPGNTIYF
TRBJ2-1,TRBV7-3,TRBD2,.,CASSLAASGRVYNEQFF
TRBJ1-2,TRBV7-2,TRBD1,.,CASSLTQGNGYTF
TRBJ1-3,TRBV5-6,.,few,CASSPRGLSGNTIYF
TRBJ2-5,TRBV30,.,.,CAWKIGYQETQYF
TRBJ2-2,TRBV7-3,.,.,CASSLGPSAGELFF
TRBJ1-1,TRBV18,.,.,CASSPGRGSAEAFF
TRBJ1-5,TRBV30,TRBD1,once,CAWAGTANQPQHF
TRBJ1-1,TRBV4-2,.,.,CASSQAVLGTEAFF
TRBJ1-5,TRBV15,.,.,CATSRDLGSANQPQHF
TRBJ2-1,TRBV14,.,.,CASSQGDWGYNEQFF
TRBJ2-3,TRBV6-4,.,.,CASSDLADTQYF
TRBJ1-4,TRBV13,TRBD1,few,CASSTTGEGEKLFF
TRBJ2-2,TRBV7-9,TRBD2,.,CASSSGLVGGELFF
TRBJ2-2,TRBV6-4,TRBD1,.,CASSDSGQGAGELFF
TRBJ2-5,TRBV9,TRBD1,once,CASSVDTGGVETQYF
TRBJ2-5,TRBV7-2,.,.,CASSLAQRRETQYF
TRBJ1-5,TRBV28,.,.,CASSSLRDPSNQPQHF
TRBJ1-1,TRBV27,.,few,CASKRNTEAFF
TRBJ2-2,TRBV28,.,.,CASSYGGGLTGELFF
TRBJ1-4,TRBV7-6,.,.,CASSLSVGTLNEKLFF
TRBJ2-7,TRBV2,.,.,CASKVGLETYEQYF
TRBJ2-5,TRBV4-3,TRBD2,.,CASSQERVAGLAGVSETQYF
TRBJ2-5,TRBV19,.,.,CASRGLGYQETQYF
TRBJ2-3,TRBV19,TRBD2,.,CASSRGLAGMSTDTQYF
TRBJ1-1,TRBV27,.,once,CASSIGQNTEAFF
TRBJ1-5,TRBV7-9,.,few,CASSSYNQPQHF
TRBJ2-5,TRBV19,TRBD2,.,CASSNREGPRETQYF
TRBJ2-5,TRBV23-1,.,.,CASSQNRVGWETQYF
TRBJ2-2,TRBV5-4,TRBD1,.,CASSWGTGHTGELFF
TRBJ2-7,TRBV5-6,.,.,CASSLEIRTGPLLYEQYF
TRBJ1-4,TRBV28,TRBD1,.,CASSQGGRGVEKLFF
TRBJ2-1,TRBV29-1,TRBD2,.,CSVEGTSGSRVSYNEQFF
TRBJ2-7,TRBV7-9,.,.,CASSLRPADDEQYF
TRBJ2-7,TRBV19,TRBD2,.,CASSARDYSKDEQYF
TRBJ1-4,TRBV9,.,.,CASSVEWGNEKLFF
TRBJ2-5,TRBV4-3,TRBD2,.,CASSPGLAGRETQYF
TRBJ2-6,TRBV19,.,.,CASSIRVRTNTGANVLTF
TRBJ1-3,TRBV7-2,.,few,CASSFGGGSGNTIYF
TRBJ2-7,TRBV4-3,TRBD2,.,CASSLSLTSGGSYEQYF
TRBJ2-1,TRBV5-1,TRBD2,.,CASSFRLAGESYNEQFF
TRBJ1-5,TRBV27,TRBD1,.,CASSFNRGSSNQPQHF
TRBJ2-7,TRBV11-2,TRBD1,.,CASSQTDRNYEQYF
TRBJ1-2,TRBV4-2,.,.,CASSQEQSGTNYGYTF
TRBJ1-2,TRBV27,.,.,CASSQARGYGYTF
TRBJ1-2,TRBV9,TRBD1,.,CASSAGQGSYGYTF
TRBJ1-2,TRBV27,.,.,CASSFAETANYGYTF
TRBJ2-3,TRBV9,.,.,CASSSNTDTQYF
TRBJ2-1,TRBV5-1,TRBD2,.,CASSLEPIAGVGEQFF
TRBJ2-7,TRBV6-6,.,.,CASSSRSSYEQYF
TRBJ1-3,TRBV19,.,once,CAQYRVGDGNTIYF
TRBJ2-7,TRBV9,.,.,CASSLYSGSYEQYF
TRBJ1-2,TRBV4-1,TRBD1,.,CASSQIRQGARANYGYTF
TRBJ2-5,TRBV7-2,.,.,CASGRWQGREETQYF
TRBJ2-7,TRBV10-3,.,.,CAISEPRDTFSYEQYF
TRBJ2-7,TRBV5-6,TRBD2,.,CASSLGLAGPYF
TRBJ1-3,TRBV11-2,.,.,CASSSQGRGGSGNTIYF